This T cell receptor beta chain is from a study of blood T cell repertoires in COVID-19. Generated by immunoSEQ multiplex PCR, the TCRdb table keeps only in-frame clones and is missing some. The repertoire includes approximately 200,000 clones, 80% to 90% of them detected once, and 2% to 2.5% sits in the top ten. Everyone who took part was roughly 18 to 90 years old, and they came from over 20 US areas. The CDR3 runs 14 residues. V was shortened by 3 bases and J by 3 bases, with 11 bases between the two germline ends. Germline V gene data show CDR1 as SNHLY and CDR2 as FYNNEI. V usage is TRBV2 and J usage is TRBJ1-1; no reliable D call. The sequence came from a woman between 35 and 50 years old with acute COVID-19. Sequenced input: PBMCs or T cells enriched from blood (not recorded which). The CDR3 DNA reads TGTGCCAGCAGTGATACGAACAGAGACACTGAAGCTTTCTTT. This encodes CASSDTNRDTEAFF.